What follows are 13 T cell receptor beta chains derived from one specimen sequenced in a study of T cells after yellow fever vaccination. In TCRdb, the 5' RACE reads were re-called with MiXCR into one record per CDR3 protein. The sample lists around 530,000 distinct CDR3 sequences; around 16% were seen once. This sample comprised PBMCs, obtained roughly 5 days after the first yellow fever vaccination. These receptors all stem from a man aged 18 to 30 who received the YFV17D yellow fever vaccine.

This clonotype was observed a few times. The V gene is TRBV5-1, the J gene TRBJ2-5, with TRBD2 as a possible D gene (6 bases). Deletions cut 4 bases from V and 7 bases from J, with 14 bases between. Germline CDR1 SGHRS, CDR2 YFSETQ. The CDR3 runs 13 residues. The CDR3 DNA follows: TGCGCCAGCAGCACCGGGCCCGGGGGGACCCAGTACTTC. It encodes CASSTGPGGTQYF.

This clonotype was observed at least ten times. The chain employs TRBV4-1 and TRBJ1-2; 8 bases line up with TRBD1. The CDR3 runs to 20 residues. Germline-derived CDR1 and CDR2 are MGHRA and YSYEKL. The trim removed 3 bases at V and 2 bases at J, leaving 20 bases unmatched. The CDR3 sequence: CASSQFVTGTGIHINYGYTF. The CDR3 nucleotides read TGCGCCAGCAGCCAGTTCGTCACCGGGACAGGAATTCATATCAACTATGGCTACACCTTC.

This chain uses TRBV11-1 with TRBJ2-6; D may correspond to TRBD1 or TRBD2 (6 bases each). CDR1 is SGHAT, CDR2 FQDESV, per germline (reference sequence). The CDR3 is made up of 16 amino acids. Between the trimmed V and J ends, which lost 3 bases and 4 bases, there was a span of 13 bases. DNA for the CDR3: TGTGCCAGCAGCTTTTCGGGGGCGTCCGGGGCCAACGTCCTGACTTTC. Translating it yields CASSFSGASGANVLTF.

This clonotype has more than one count but fewer than ten. The rearrangement links TRBV6-5 to TRBJ2-5, with D perhaps TRBD2 (6 bases). CDR1 MNHEY and CDR2 SVGAGI come from the germline V gene. Trimming pared 0 bases from V and 1 base from J, leaving 9 bases between. There are 15 residues in the CDR3. CDR3 residues: CASSYSRGPQETQYF. Here the CDR3 DNA reads TGTGCCAGCAGTTACTCGCGGGGACCCCAAGAGACCCAGTACTTC.

This chain links TRBV5-6 with TRBJ2-4; no definite D call. Looked up from germline, CDR1 is SGHDT and CDR2 is YYEEEE. The V gene lost 5 bases and the J gene lost 7 bases, with 22 bases spanning the gap. The CDR3 is 16 residues long. As DNA, the CDR3 is TGTGCCAGCAGTGCCTATGGATCGGGTTTTGGGAACATTCAGTACTTC. Its translation: CASSAYGSGFGNIQYF.

This clonotype appeared many times. The chain employs TRBV9 and TRBJ2-3; no clear D gene. V lost 3 bases, J lost 2 bases, and 10 bases lay in between. Germline CDR1 reads SGDLS; CDR2 reads YYNGEE. The CDR3 covers 14 residues. The CDR3 loop reads CASSGPTPTDTQYF. In nucleotides, the CDR3 is TGTGCCAGCAGCGGCCCGACCCCCACAGATACGCAGTATTTT.

J is TRBJ1-1 and V is TRBV5-1, with D maybe TRBD1 (6 bases). Deletions cut 4 bases from V and 4 bases from J, with 11 bases between. CDR1 and CDR2 (germline): SGHRS, YFSETQ. The CDR3 covers 13 residues. CDR3 loop: CASSPGGPTEAFF. The CDR3 DNA sequence: TGCGCCAGCAGCCCCGGGGGGCCCACTGAAGCTTTCTTT. The variable domain in full, with the rest retrieved from reference TRBV5-1 and TRBJ1-1, is KAGVTQTPRYLIKTRGQQVTLSCSPISGHRSVSWYQQTPGQGLQFLFEYFSETQRNKGNFPGRFSGRQFSNSRSEMNVSTLELGDSALYLCASSPGGPTEAFFGQGTRLTVV.

This clonotype turned up a few times. The gene calls are TRBV20-1 and TRBJ1-1; weak D call: TRBD1 (5 bases). Germline CDR1 is DFQATT and CDR2 is SNEGSKA (reference sequence). V lost 4 bases, J lost 5 bases, and 20 bases lay in between. This CDR3 has 15 residues. CDR3 region: CSANIGTIKGTEAFF. Written as DNA, the CDR3 is TGCAGTGCTAATATCGGCACAATAAAGGGGACTGAAGCTTTCTTT.

This sequence joins TRBV7-9 and TRBJ1-3; possibly TRBD1 for D (6 bases). The CDR3 loop spans 16 amino acids. Trimming removed 5 bases at V and 2 bases at J, with 16 bases between. Germline V gene data show CDR1 as SEHNR and CDR2 as FQNEAQ (reference sequence). CDR3 bases: TGTGCCAGCAGCCCTATCCCCGGGACACCTGGAAACACCATATATTTT. This sequence encodes CASSPIPGTPGNTIYF.

The chain combines TRBV5-1 with TRBJ2-3; 11 bases align to TRBD2. Trimming cost V 0 bases and J 3 bases; bases outside gene matches: 6. The CDR3 is 17 residues long. Germline CDR1 SGHRS, CDR2 YFSETQ. The CDR3, as DNA: TGCGCCAGCAGCTTGGCCCGGACTAGCGGGCGAACAGATACGCAGTATTTT. Its protein product is CASSLARTSGRTDTQYF.

There are a few counts of this clonotype. This rearrangement joins TRBV5-1 to TRBJ2-1; tentatively, D is TRBD2 (6 bases). The CDR3 extends over 11 amino acids. The V and J ends lost 6 bases and 9 bases respectively, with 10 bases between them. Germline values: CDR1 SGHRS, CDR2 YFSETQ. The CDR3 sequence is CASKGEAEQFF. In DNA form, the CDR3 reads TGCGCCAGCAAAGGGGAGGCTGAGCAGTTCTTC.

This clonotype was detected ten times or more. The rearrangement links TRBV5-1 to TRBJ2-7; D is possibly TRBD1 (6 bases). V was clipped by 4 bases and J by 3 bases, with 14 bases between them. This CDR3 has 14 amino acids. Germline CDR1 and CDR2: SGHRS and YFSETQ. The chain's CDR3 is CASSPRQEVYEQYF. Here the CDR3 DNA reads TGCGCCAGCAGCCCTAGACAGGAAGTCTACGAGCAGTACTTC.

This chain connects TRBV27 to TRBJ2-5; D remains unclear. The germline gives CDR1 MNHEY, CDR2 SMNVEV (reference sequence). This CDR3 is built from 15 residues. Trimming took off 6 bases at V and 1 base at J, with 15 bases between the two ends. CDR3 bases: TGTGCCAGCAGCACGCTCAGTCTTGTCCAAGAGACCCAGTACTTC. Its translation is CASSTLSLVQETQYF.